The present T cell receptor beta chain was sequenced within a study of blood T cells in healthy people across ages. The CDR3 spans 12 residues. Deletions cut 6 bases from V and 11 bases from J, with 16 bases between. The use of a sample-barcoded 5' primer and a J-beta primer mix characterized a second PCR of roughly 6 to 11 cycles. Every molecule of cDNA carried a tag from a template-switch adaptor with 12 random nucleotides. Via MiXCR, TCRdb re-called the 5' RACE reads, giving one row per CDR3 protein. The sample yields 1,100,000 or so distinct CDR3 sequences, around 43% seen once. Donor samples were obtained from healthy Caucasian individuals from Russia, aged 6 to 90. General observations from the study: Among T cells, TCR beta diversity per million cells dropped roughly linearly as age rose. Strongly correlated with naive T cell percentage was TCR beta diversity.

This clonotype was detected only once. The target antigen is unknown. The sequencing input was blood. The sequence was collected from a woman aged 55 to 70 in good health. The chain joins TRBV12-3 or TRBV12-4 to TRBJ2-5; TRBD2 is a possible D gene (5 bases). The CDR3 loop reads CASSRPRWEQYF. Written as DNA, the CDR3 is TGTGCCAGCAGCCGGCCCCGTTGGGAGCAGTACTTC.